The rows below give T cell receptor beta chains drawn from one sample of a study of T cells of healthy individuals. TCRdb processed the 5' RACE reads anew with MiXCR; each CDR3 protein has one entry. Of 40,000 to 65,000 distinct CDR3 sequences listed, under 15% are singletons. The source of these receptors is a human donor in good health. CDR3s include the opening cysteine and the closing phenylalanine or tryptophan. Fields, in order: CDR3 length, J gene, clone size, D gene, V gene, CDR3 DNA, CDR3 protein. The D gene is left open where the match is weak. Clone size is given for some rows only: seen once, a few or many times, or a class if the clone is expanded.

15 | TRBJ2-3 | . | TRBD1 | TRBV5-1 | TGCGCCAGCAGCTTGGCGGGGACAGGGGGCGAGAATCGGTATTTT | CASSLAGTGGENRYF
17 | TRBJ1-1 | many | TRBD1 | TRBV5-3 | TGTGCCAGAAGCTGCCGGGACAGGGGGTCGCTGAACACTGAAGCTTTCTTT | CARSCRDRGSLNTEAFF
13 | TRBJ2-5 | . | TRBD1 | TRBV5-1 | TGCGCCAGCAGCTCGGACAGGGCGGAGACCCAGTACTTC | CASSSDRAETQYF
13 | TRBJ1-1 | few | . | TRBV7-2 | TGTGCCAGCAGCTCAAGGACGGGGACTGAAGCTTTCTTT | CASSSRTGTEAFF
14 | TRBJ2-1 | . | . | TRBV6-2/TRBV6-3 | TGTGCCAGCAGTTACTCCGGCTCCCGGAATGAGCAGTTCTTC | CASSYSGSRNEQFF
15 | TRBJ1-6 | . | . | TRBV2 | TGTGCCAGCAGCCCTTTGGGGGCTGGTAATTCACCCCTCCACTTT | CASSPLGAGNSPLHF
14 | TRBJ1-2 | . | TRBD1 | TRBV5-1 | TGCGCCAGCAGCCTGACCTACCAGGGGGCCGGCTACACCTTC | CASSLTYQGAGYTF
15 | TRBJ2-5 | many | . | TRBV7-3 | TGTGCCAGCAGCTTAACCGGGGGGCCCAGGGAGACCCAGTACTTC | CASSLTGGPRETQYF
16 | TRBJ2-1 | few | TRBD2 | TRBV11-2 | TGTGCCAGCAGCTTAACCAGCGGGGGGTGGGACAATGAGCAGTTCTTC | CASSLTSGGWDNEQFF
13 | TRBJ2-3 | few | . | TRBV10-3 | TGTGCCATCAGTGAGGGTAGCACAGATACGCAGTATTTT | CAISEGSTDTQYF
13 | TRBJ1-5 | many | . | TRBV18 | TGTGCCAGCTCACCCCGGACTAATCAGCCCCAGCATTTT | CASSPRTNQPQHF
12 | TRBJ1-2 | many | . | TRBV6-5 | TGTGCCAGCAGTACAGGAGCCCGTGGCTACACCTTC | CASSTGARGYTF
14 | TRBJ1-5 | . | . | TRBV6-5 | TGTGCCAGCAGTTACTCGTACAGGGACCAGCCCCAGCATTTT | CASSYSYRDQPQHF
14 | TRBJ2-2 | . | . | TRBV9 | TGTGCCAGCAGCCGAGCGGGGAACACCGGGGAGCTGTTTTTT | CASSRAGNTGELFF
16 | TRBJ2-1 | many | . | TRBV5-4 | TGTGCCAGCAGCTCAGCCGACAGTCGCGCAGCCAATGAGCAGTTCTTC | CASSSADSRAANEQFF
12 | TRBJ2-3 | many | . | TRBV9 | TGTGCCAGCAGCGTAGGTGAAGATACGCAGTATTTT | CASSVGEDTQYF
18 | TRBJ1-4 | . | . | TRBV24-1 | TGTGCCACCAGTGATGGACGACAAGGCCCGGGGGCTAATGAAAAACTGTTTTTT | CATSDGRQGPGANEKLFF
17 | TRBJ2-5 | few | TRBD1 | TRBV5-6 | TGTGCCAGCAGCTTGTTCGCGACAGGGATGTTCGGAGAGACCCAGTACTTC | CASSLFATGMFGETQYF
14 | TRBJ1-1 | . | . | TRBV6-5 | TGTGCCAGCAACCCTACAGGGAGGAACACTGAAGCTTTCTTT | CASNPTGRNTEAFF